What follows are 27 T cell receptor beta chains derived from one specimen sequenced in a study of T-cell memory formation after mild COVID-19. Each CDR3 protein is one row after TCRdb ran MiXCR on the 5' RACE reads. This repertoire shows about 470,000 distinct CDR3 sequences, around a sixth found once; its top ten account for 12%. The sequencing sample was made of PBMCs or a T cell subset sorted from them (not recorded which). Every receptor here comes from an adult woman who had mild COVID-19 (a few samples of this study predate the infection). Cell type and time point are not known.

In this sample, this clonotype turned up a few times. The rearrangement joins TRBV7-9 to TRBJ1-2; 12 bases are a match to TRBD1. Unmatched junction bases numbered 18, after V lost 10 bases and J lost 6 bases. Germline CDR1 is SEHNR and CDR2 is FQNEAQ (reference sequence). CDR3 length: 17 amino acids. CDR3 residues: CATALSPGQGAQNGYTF. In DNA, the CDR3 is TGTGCCACCGCGTTGAGCCCGGGACAGGGGGCGCAAAATGGCTACACCTTC.

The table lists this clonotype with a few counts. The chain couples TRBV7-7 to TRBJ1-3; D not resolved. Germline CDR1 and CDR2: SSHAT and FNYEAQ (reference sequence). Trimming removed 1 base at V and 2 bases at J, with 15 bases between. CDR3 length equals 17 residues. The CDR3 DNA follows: TGTGCCAGCAGCTTAGATCAGCCCCGGAGGACTGGAAACACCATATATTTT. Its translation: CASSLDQPRRTGNTIYF.

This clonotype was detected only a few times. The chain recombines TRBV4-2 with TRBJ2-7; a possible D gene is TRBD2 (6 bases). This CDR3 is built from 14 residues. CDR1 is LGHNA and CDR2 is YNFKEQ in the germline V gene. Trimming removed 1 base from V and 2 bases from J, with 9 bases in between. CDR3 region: CASSQGGGAYEQYF. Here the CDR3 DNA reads TGTGCCAGCAGCCAAGGCGGAGGGGCCTACGAGCAGTACTTC.

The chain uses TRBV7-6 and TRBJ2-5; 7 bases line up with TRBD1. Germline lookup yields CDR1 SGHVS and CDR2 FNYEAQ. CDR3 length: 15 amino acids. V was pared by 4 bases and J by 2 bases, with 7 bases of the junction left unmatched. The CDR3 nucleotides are TGTGCCAGCAGCTCAATGGGGACAGAACAAGAGACCCAGTACTTC. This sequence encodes CASSSMGTEQETQYF.

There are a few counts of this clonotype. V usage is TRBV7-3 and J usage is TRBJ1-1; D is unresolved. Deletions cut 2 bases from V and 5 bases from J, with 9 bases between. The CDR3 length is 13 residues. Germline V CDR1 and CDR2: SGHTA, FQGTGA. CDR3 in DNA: TGTGCCAGCAGCTTATCCCCACATACTGAAGCTTTCTTT. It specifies CASSLSPHTEAFF.

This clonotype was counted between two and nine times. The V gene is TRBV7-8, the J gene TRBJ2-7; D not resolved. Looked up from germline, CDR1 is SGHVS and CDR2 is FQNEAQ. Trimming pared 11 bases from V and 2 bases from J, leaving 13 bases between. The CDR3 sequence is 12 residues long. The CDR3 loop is CASLSSTYEQYF. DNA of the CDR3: TGTGCCTCTCTATCATCTACCTACGAGCAGTACTTC.

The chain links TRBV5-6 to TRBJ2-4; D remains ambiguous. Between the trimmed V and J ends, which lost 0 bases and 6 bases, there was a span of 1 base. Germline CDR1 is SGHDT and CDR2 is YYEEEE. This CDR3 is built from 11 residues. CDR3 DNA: TGTGCCAGCAGCTTGGCAAACATTCAGTACTTC. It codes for CASSLANIQYF.

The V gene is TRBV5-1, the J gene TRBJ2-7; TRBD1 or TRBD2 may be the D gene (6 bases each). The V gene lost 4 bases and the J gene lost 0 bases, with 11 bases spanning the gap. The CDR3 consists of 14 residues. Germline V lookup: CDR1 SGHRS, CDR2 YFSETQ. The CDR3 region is CASSPGDNSYEQYF. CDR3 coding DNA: TGCGCCAGCAGCCCGGGGGACAACTCCTACGAGCAGTACTTC. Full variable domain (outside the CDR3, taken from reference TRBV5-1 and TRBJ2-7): KAGVTQTPRYLIKTRGQQVTLSCSPISGHRSVSWYQQTPGQGLQFLFEYFSETQRNKGNFPGRFSGRQFSNSRSEMNVSTLELGDSALYLCASSPGDNSYEQYFGPGTRLTVT.

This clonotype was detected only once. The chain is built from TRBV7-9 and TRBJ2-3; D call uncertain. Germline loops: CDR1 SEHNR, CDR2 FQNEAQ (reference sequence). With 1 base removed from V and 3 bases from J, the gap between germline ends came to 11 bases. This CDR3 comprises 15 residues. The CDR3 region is CASSLVGRWTDTQYF. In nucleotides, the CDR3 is TGTGCCAGCAGCTTAGTGGGTAGATGGACAGATACGCAGTATTTT.

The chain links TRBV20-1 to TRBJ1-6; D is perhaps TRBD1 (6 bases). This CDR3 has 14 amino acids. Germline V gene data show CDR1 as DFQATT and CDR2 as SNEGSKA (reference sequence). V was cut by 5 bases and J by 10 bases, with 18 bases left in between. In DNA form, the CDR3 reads TGCAGTGCTCAGGTCACAGGGTCGGGATCACCCCTCCACTTT. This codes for CSAQVTGSGSPLHF.

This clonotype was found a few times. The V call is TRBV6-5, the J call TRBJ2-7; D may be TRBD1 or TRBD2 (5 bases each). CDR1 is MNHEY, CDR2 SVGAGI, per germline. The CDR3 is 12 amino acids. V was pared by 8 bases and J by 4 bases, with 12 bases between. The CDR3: CASGRGGYEQYF. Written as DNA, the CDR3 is TGTGCCAGCGGCCGGGGCGGATACGAGCAGTACTTC.

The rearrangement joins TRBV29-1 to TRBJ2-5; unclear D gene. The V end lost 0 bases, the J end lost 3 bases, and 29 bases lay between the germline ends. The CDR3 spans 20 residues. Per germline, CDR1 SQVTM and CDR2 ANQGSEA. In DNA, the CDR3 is TGCAGCGTTGAAGATCTCAGAGCAACCCCGGGTCGGTTCTGGAAAGAGACCCAGTACTTC. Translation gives CSVEDLRATPGRFWKETQYF. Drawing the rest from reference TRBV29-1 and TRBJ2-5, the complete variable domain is SAVISQKPSRDICQRGTSLTIQCQVDSQVTMMFWYRQQPGQSLTLIATANQGSEATYESGFVIDKFPISRPNLTFSTLTVSNMSPEDSSIYLCSVEDLRATPGRFWKETQYFGPGTRLLVL.

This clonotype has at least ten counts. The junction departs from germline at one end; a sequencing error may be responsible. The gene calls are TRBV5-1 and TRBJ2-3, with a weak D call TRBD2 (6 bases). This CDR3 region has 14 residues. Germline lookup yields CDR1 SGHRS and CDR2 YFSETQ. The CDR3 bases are TGTGCCAGCAGTTTGGGCGGGGTAGGGGATACGCAGTATTTT. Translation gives CASSLGGVGDTQYF. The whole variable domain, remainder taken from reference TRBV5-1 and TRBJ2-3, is KAGVTQTPRYLIKTRGQQVTLSCSPISGHRSVSWYQQTPGQGLQFLFEYFSETQRNKGNFPGRFSGRQFSNSRSEMNVSTLELGDSALYLCASSLGGVGDTQYFGPGTRLTVL.

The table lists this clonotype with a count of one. This CDR3 is CASSYLTGAETEAFF. Here the CDR3 DNA reads TGTGCCAGCAGCTACCTGACAGGGGCCGAGACTGAAGCTTTCTTT. This chain links TRBV7-9 with TRBJ1-1; the match to TRBD1 covers 8 bases. The ends lost 4 bases at V and 5 bases at J; junction bases unmatched: 9. Germline-derived CDR1 and CDR2 are SEHNR and FQNEAQ (reference sequence). The CDR3 contains 15 residues.

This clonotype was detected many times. DNA of the CDR3: TGTGCCAGCAGTTTAGGGCTAGCCTCGGATACGCAGTATTTT. It specifies CASSLGLASDTQYF. This chain connects TRBV12-3 or TRBV12-4 to TRBJ2-3, with D perhaps TRBD2 (5 bases). The CDR3 length is 14 residues. The V gene lost 1 base and the J gene lost 6 bases, with 11 bases spanning the gap.

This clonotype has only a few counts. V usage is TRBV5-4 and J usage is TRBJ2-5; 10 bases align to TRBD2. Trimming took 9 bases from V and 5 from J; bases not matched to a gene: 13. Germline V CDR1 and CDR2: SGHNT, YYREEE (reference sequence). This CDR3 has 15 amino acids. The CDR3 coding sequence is TGTGCCACCAGGTCAGCGGGAGGGCTCGCGGAGACCCAGTACTTC. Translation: CATRSAGGLAETQYF.

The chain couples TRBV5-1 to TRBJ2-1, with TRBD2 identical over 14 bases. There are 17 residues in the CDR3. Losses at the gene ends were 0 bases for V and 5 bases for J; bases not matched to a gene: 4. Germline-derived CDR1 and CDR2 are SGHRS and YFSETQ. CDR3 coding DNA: TGCGCCAGCAGCTTGGGACTAGCGGGAGGGCTCGACAATGAGCAGTTCTTC. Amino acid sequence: CASSLGLAGGLDNEQFF.

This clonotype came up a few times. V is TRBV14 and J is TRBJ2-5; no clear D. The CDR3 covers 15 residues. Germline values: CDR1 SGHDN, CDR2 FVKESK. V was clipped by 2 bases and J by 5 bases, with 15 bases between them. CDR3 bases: TGTGCCAGCAGCCAACTGAGACCTTTCGGGGAGACCCAGTACTTC. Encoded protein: CASSQLRPFGETQYF.

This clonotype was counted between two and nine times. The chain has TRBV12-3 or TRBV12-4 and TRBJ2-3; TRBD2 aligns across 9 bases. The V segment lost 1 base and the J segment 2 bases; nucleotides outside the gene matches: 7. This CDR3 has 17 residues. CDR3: CASSLEALAGHTDTQYF. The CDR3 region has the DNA TGTGCCAGCAGTTTAGAGGCCCTAGCGGGGCACACAGATACGCAGTATTTT.

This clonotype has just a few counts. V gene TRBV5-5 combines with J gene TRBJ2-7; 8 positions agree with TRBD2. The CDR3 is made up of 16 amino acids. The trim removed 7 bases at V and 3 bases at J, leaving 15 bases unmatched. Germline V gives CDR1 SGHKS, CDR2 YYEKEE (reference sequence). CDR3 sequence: CASSRGGSAPDYEQYF. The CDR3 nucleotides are TGTGCCAGCTCCCGGGGGGGGAGTGCGCCGGACTACGAGCAGTACTTC.

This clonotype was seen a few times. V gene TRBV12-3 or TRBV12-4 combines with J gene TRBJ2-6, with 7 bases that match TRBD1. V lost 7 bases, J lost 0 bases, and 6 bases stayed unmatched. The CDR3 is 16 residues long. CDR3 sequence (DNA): TGTGCCAGCAACCGGGACAGTCACTCTGGGGCCAACGTCCTGACTTTC. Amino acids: CASNRDSHSGANVLTF.

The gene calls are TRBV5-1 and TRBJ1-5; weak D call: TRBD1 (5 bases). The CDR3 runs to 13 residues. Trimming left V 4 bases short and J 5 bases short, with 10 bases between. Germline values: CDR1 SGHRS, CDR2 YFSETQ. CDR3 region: CASSPGFDQPQHF. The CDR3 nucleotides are TGCGCCAGCAGCCCAGGGTTTGATCAGCCCCAGCATTTT. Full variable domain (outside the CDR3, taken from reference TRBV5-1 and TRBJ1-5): KAGVTQTPRYLIKTRGQQVTLSCSPISGHRSVSWYQQTPGQGLQFLFEYFSETQRNKGNFPGRFSGRQFSNSRSEMNVSTLELGDSALYLCASSPGFDQPQHFGDGTRLSIL.

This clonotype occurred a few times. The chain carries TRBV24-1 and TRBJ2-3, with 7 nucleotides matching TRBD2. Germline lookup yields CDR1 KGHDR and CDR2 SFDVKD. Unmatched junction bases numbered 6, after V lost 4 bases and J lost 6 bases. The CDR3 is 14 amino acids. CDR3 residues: CATSDALAADTQYF. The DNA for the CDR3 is TGTGCCACCAGTGACGCCCTAGCGGCGGATACGCAGTATTTT.

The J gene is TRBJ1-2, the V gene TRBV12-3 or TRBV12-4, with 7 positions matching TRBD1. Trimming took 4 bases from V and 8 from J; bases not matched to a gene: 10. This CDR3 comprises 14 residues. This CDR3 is CASSSDRVAGGYTF. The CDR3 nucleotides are TGTGCCAGCAGTTCTGACAGGGTAGCCGGCGGCTACACCTTC.

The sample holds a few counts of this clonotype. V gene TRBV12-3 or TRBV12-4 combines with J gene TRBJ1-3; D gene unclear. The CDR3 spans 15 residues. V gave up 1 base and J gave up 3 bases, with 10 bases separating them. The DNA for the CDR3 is TGTGCCAGCAGTTTAGATATCAGTGTTGGAAACACCATATATTTT. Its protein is CASSLDISVGNTIYF.

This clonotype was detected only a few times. The CDR3 is CSASVLAGPLQETQYF. Written as DNA, the CDR3 is TGCAGTGCTAGTGTACTAGCGGGTCCTCTCCAAGAGACCCAGTACTTC. V usage is TRBV20-1 and J usage is TRBJ2-5; TRBD2 aligns across 9 bases. Germline-derived CDR1 and CDR2 are DFQATT and SNEGSKA (reference sequence). The CDR3 is made up of 16 amino acids. V lost 3 bases and J lost 1; bases outside the gene matches: 9.

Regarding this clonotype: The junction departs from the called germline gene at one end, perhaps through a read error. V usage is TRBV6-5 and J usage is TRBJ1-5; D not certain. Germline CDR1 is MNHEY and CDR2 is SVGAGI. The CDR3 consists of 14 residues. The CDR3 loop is CASSYREGNQPHHF. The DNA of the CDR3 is TGTGCCAGCAGTTATCGGGAGGGCAATCAGCCCCATCATTTT.